The next 15 T cell receptor beta chains were all read from a single sample in a study of healthy donors' naive CD4 and CD8 T cells. TCR libraries were built from approximately 520 ng of total RNA by linear amplification. Each CDR3 protein gets one entry after TCRdb re-called the reads with MiXCR. The sample has around 180,000 distinct CDR3 sequences, over 60% seen once. Sequencing was done on a sample of naive CD4+ and CD8+ T cells sorted from blood, pooled from several donors. The receptors come from a pool of human donors in good health; the sample pools cells from several healthy donors.

This chain links TRBV30 with TRBJ2-7; 9 positions match TRBD1. The CDR3 runs 14 residues. V shed 1 base, J shed 0 bases, and the junction held 1 base outside the gene matches. Germline V gene data show CDR1 as GTSNPN and CDR2 as SVGIG (reference sequence). CDR3 coding DNA: TGTGCCTGGAGTGGGGACAGGGACTCCTACGAGCAGTACTTC. Protein sequence: CAWSGDRDSYEQYF.

This clonotype was detected a few times. This chain joins TRBV4-3 and TRBJ2-7; D is possibly TRBD2 (5 bases). Germline loops: CDR1 LGHNA, CDR2 YSLEER. This CDR3 has 16 amino acids. V shed 4 bases and J shed 5 bases, with 21 bases lying between them. This CDR3 reads CASSPGGRARGDEQYV. In nucleotides, the CDR3 is TGCGCCAGCAGCCCCGGCGGTAGGGCCCGGGGAGACGAGCAGTACGTC.

The V call is TRBV30, the J call TRBJ1-2, with a possible D match to TRBD1 (6 bases). V was pared by 3 bases and J by 8 bases, with 13 bases between. Germline loops: CDR1 GTSNPN, CDR2 SVGIG (reference sequence). The CDR3 is made up of 12 amino acids. Here the CDR3 reads CAWRGAGDGYTF. Here the CDR3 DNA reads TGTGCCTGGAGGGGGGCCGGGGACGGCTACACCTTC.

CDR3 region: CATSELQGLNTEAFF. CDR3 bases: TGTGCCACCAGTGAACTACAGGGGCTGAACACTGAAGCTTTCTTT. The chain is built from TRBV24-1 and TRBJ1-1, with TRBD1 identical over 7 bases. With V trimmed by 4 bases and J by 0 bases, 4 bases remained unmatched. The CDR3 runs to 15 residues. CDR1 KGHDR and CDR2 SFDVKD come from the germline V gene.

This clonotype was observed a handful of times. The gene calls are TRBV19 and TRBJ2-2, with 7 nucleotides matching TRBD2. The CDR3 sequence is 18 residues long. CDR1 is LNHDA and CDR2 is SQIVND in the germline V gene (reference sequence). The junction had 14 bases not matched to a gene; V was cut back by 6 bases and J by 1 base. CDR3 DNA: TGTGCCAGTAGGGACCGGGACTATCCATACCTGAACACCGGGGAGCTGTTTTTT. Protein sequence: CASRDRDYPYLNTGELFF.

The V gene is TRBV5-1, the J gene TRBJ2-1; the match to TRBD1 covers 11 bases. Germline V gene lookup returns CDR1 SGHRS and CDR2 YFSETQ. Trimming took 1 base from V and 7 from J; bases not matched to a gene: 4. CDR3 length equals 15 residues. The CDR3 bases are TGCGCCAGCAGCTTGCGGACAGGGGGCTGGAATGAGCAGTTCTTC. Protein product: CASSLRTGGWNEQFF.

The rearrangement joins TRBV15 to TRBJ2-5, with no clear D. V dropped 5 bases and J dropped 5 bases, with 12 bases sitting between them. The CDR3 is made up of 13 amino acids. Germline V gives CDR1 LNHNV, CDR2 YYDKDF (reference sequence). CDR3 nucleotide sequence: TGTGCCACCAGCGACCGGACCCGGGAGACCCAGTACTTC. This gives the protein CATSDRTRETQYF.

CDR3 protein: CAIKNPLAGQTDTQYF. The DNA for the CDR3 is TGTGCCATCAAAAATCCACTAGCGGGGCAGACAGATACGCAGTATTTT. The rearrangement uses TRBV10-3 and TRBJ2-3, with TRBD2 identical over 10 bases. Germline CDR1 ENHRY, CDR2 SYGVKD. V was pared by 7 bases and J by 3 bases, with 10 bases of the junction left unmatched. This CDR3 contains 16 residues.

The V call is TRBV14, the J call TRBJ1-2; 7 bases map to TRBD1. This CDR3 is 15 amino acids long. The trim removed 0 bases at V and 4 bases at J, leaving 5 bases unmatched. Germline V lookup: CDR1 SGHDN, CDR2 FVKESK. CDR3 sequence: CASSQEQGRAYGYTF. The CDR3 nucleotides read TGTGCCAGCAGCCAAGAACAGGGGCGTGCCTATGGCTACACCTTC.

This chain links TRBV6-1 with TRBJ1-1; no clear D. The V end was cut by 2 bases, the J end by 6 bases, with 16 bases between. Germline V CDR1 and CDR2: MNHNS, SASEGT. This CDR3 is built from 15 residues. DNA of the CDR3: TGTGCCAGCAGTGAACCCACCGCGGGGAGGGCTGAAGCTTTCTTT. Protein sequence: CASSEPTAGRAEAFF.

This rearrangement joins TRBV12-3 or TRBV12-4 to TRBJ1-5; D gene unclear. Trimming stripped 3 bases from V and 9 bases from J, with 9 bases between. CDR3 length: 12 amino acids. CDR3 sequence: CASSFSVTPQHF. CDR3 bases: TGTGCCAGCAGTTTTAGCGTGACGCCCCAGCATTTT.

This rearrangement joins TRBV6-1 to TRBJ1-1; D might be TRBD1 (6 bases). This CDR3 region has 14 residues. Germline CDR1 and CDR2: MNHNS and SASEGT. Trimming took 8 bases from V and 3 from J, leaving 16 bases between them. The CDR3 protein is CASSTTGSHTEAFF. In DNA, the CDR3 is TGTGCCAGCTCGACTACAGGGTCTCACACTGAAGCTTTCTTT.

The V call is TRBV29-1, the J call TRBJ1-2, with a tentative D call TRBD1 (5 bases). The CDR3 runs 13 residues. CDR1 and CDR2 from the germline V gene are SQVTM and ANQGSEA. Trimming removed 3 bases at V and 3 bases at J, with 11 bases between. The CDR3 nucleotides are TGCAGCGTTGACGGGGCGGGTTACTATGGCTACACCTTC. Its translation is CSVDGAGYYGYTF. Full variable domain (rest looked up from reference TRBV29-1 and TRBJ1-2): SAVISQKPSRDICQRGTSLTIQCQVDSQVTMMFWYRQQPGQSLTLIATANQGSEATYESGFVIDKFPISRPNLTFSTLTVSNMSPEDSSIYLCSVDGAGYYGYTFGSGTRLTVV.

A word on this clonotype: No conserved phenylalanine or tryptophan ends this CDR3, so it is likely a read error. The chain is built from TRBV6-2 or TRBV6-3 and TRBJ2-6; the D gene is possibly TRBD2 (6 bases). The CDR3 has 18 residues. CDR1 and CDR2 (germline): MNHEY, SVGEGT. Trimming took off 8 bases at V and 1 base at J, with 21 bases between the two ends. The CDR3 spells CASGIGGWRSSGANVLTS. The CDR3 nucleotides are TGTGCCAGCGGGATCGGGGGTTGGAGGTCATCTGGGGCCAACGTCCTGACTTCC.

The chain is built from TRBV4-3 and TRBJ2-1, with no clear D. This CDR3 contains 16 residues. CDR1 is LGHNA and CDR2 is YSLEER in the germline V gene. The V gene lost 1 base and the J gene lost 0 bases, with 10 bases spanning the gap. The CDR3, as DNA: TGCGCCAGCAGCCAAGTGGGCACACCCTCCTACAATGAGCAGTTCTTC. Translating it yields CASSQVGTPSYNEQFF.